These T cell receptor beta chains were read from a single sample in a study of CD8+ T cells in alopecia areata. Only in-frame clones appear in the TCRdb table, and some are missing; sequencing was by immunoSEQ multiplex PCR. The data show about 110,000 clones, 50% to 60% seen once. Sequencing input: NKG2D-low CD8+ T cells sorted from blood. These receptors all come from a human donor with alopecia areata. CDR3s include the opening cysteine and the closing phenylalanine or tryptophan. Fields, in order: clone size, V gene, J gene, D gene, CDR3 protein, CDR3 DNA. The D gene is left open where the match is weak. Clone size is not always given. Where it is, it says once, few, many or a class for expanded clones.

>.|TRBV6-1|TRBJ2-7|.
CASSEIMGAQFYEQYF
TGTGCCAGCAGTGAAATTATGGGGGCGCAATTCTACGAGCAGTACTTC
>once|TRBV5-8|TRBJ1-5|.
CASSLRGALQPQHF
TGTGCCAGCAGCTTAAGAGGGGCCCTCCAGCCCCAGCATTTT
>.|TRBV9|TRBJ2-1|TRBD2
CASSAGTSWDEQFF
TGTGCCAGCAGCGCCGGGACTAGTTGGGATGAGCAGTTCTTC
>few|TRBV29-1|TRBJ2-7|TRBD2
CSVEAAGLAGYEQYF
TGCAGCGTTGAGGCAGCGGGACTAGCGGGGTACGAGCAGTACTTC
>.|TRBV5-6|TRBJ2-1|TRBD2
CASSWTSLNEQFF
TGTGCCAGCAGCTGGACTAGCCTCAATGAGCAGTTCTTC
>once|TRBV5-1|TRBJ2-1|.
CASSYPGGINEQFF
TGCGCCAGCAGCTACCCAGGGGGGATCAATGAGCAGTTCTTC
>.|TRBV7-2|TRBJ1-5|TRBD1
CASSLWARGGNQPQHF
TGTGCCAGCAGCTTATGGGCCAGGGGGGGGAATCAGCCCCAGCATTTT
>.|TRBV7-9|TRBJ2-7|.
CASSSLGPLFDEQYF
TGTGCCAGCAGCTCCCTTGGTCCTCTGTTCGACGAGCAGTACTTC
>.|TRBV7-2|TRBJ2-7|TRBD1
CASSSAGDRGLHEQYF
TGTGCCAGCAGCTCTGCCGGGGACAGGGGGTTGCACGAGCAGTACTTC
>.|TRBV27|TRBJ2-1|TRBD2
CASSLFPASGGGYNEQFF
TGTGCCAGCAGTTTATTTCCTGCTAGCGGGGGGGGGTACAATGAGCAGTTCTTC
>.|TRBV7-9|TRBJ2-3|TRBD2
CASSLAGVSDTQYF
TGTGCCAGCAGCCTAGCGGGAGTTTCGGATACGCAGTATTTT
>.|TRBV15|TRBJ2-7|TRBD2
CATSREGTRWTEQYF
TGTGCCACCAGCAGAGAGGGGACTAGGTGGACCGAGCAGTACTTC
>.|TRBV14|TRBJ2-5|TRBD2
CASSSGVASGRMSKETQYF
TGTGCCAGCAGCTCAGGTGTGGCTAGCGGGAGGATGTCGAAAGAGACCCAGTACTTC
>.|TRBV25-1|TRBJ2-1|TRBD2
CASSVAGYEQFF
TGTGCCAGCAGCGTAGCGGGCTATGAGCAGTTCTTC
>few|TRBV27|TRBJ2-1|.
CASSLGGSSEQFF
TGTGCCAGCAGTTTAGGGGGGAGTTCGGAGCAGTTCTTC
>.|TRBV19|TRBJ1-2|.
CASRTPNYGYTF
TGTGCCAGTAGAACTCCTAACTATGGCTACACCTTC
>.|TRBV2|TRBJ2-7|.
CASNGGLAEQYF
TGTGCCAGCAATGGGGGGTTGGCCGAGCAGTACTTC
>once|TRBV5-4|TRBJ2-7|.
CASSPAQSAGSRYF
TGTGCCAGCAGCCCCGCCCAGTCGGCGGGTTCGAGGTACTTC
>few|TRBV10-2|TRBJ2-7|.
CASTSGAIYEQYF
TGCGCCAGCACCTCGGGGGCTATCTACGAGCAGTACTTC
>.|TRBV6-1|TRBJ1-1|.
CASSEWGAFF
TGTGCCAGCAGTGAGTGGGGAGCTTTCTTT
>few|TRBV19|TRBJ2-7|.
CASSIGNSRHEQYF
TGTGCCAGTAGTATAGGTAATAGTCGACACGAGCAGTACTTC
>.|TRBV4-1|TRBJ2-2|.
CASRERRGELFF
TGCGCCAGCCGAGAAAGACGGGGGGAGCTGTTTTTT
>few|TRBV9|TRBJ2-7|.
CASSDPTREQYF
TGTGCCAGCAGCGACCCTACGAGGGAGCAGTACTTC
>.|TRBV7-9|TRBJ1-2|.
CASSSGWAATNYGYTF
TGTGCCAGCAGCAGCGGGTGGGCAGCGACTAACTATGGCTACACCTTC
>.|TRBV19|TRBJ2-1|.
CASSIKGGLNEQFF
TGTGCCAGTAGTATAAAAGGGGGGCTCAATGAGCAGTTCTTC
>.|TRBV7-8|TRBJ2-5|TRBD2
CASSPGLAGGGETQYF
TGTGCCAGCAGCCCGGGACTAGCGGGAGGTGGGGAGACCCAGTACTTC
>.|TRBV28|TRBJ2-7|.
CASSYSYEQYF
TGTGCCAGCAGTTACTCCTACGAGCAGTACTTC
>.|TRBV7-8|TRBJ2-1|TRBD2
CASSLEASGRGNEQFF
TGTGCCAGCAGCTTAGAGGCTAGCGGGAGGGGCAATGAGCAGTTCTTC
>.|TRBV28|TRBJ2-1|.
CASSLSPDTIGNEQFF
TGTGCCAGCAGTCTTTCCCCGGACACTATAGGCAATGAGCAGTTCTTC
>once|TRBV30|TRBJ2-3|.
CAWSSVGGSPDTQYF
TGTGCCTGGAGTTCCGTGGGAGGATCCCCAGATACGCAGTATTTT
>.|TRBV14|TRBJ2-6|TRBD1
CASSLTGFDSGANVLTF
TGTGCCAGCAGCCTGACAGGGTTCGACTCTGGGGCCAACGTCCTGACTTTC
>.|TRBV7-9|TRBJ2-3|.
CASSALRGLEDTQYF
TGTGCCAGCAGCGCCCTCCGGGGGTTGGAAGATACGCAGTATTTT
>.|TRBV6-1|TRBJ2-2|.
CASSEFLAGELFF
TGTGCCAGCAGTGAGTTTCTAGCCGGGGAGCTGTTTTTT
>.|TRBV6-5|TRBJ2-5|TRBD2
CASRPSGRGQETQYF
TGTGCCAGCAGACCGAGCGGGAGAGGGCAAGAGACCCAGTACTTC
>few|TRBV15|TRBJ2-1|TRBD2
CATSSPTGLGTSGRRYEQFF
TGTGCCACCAGCAGCCCCACCGGGCTCGGGACTAGCGGGAGGAGGTATGAGCAGTTCTTC
>.|TRBV5-6|TRBJ2-5|.
CASSEESETQYF
TGTGCCAGCAGCGAGGAATCAGAGACCCAGTACTTC
>few|TRBV13|TRBJ2-5|.
CASSLVGGPQETQYF
TGTGCCAGCAGCTTAGTTGGGGGGCCACAAGAGACCCAGTACTTC
>.|TRBV14|TRBJ2-2|.
CASSPDWTELSQMNTGELFF
TGTGCCAGCAGCCCGGATTGGACAGAACTGAGTCAGATGAACACCGGGGAGCTGTTTTTT
>.|TRBV6-4|TRBJ2-3|.
CASSEGTHTDTQYF
TGTGCCAGCAGTGAGGGAACGCACACAGATACGCAGTATTTT
>.|TRBV11-2|TRBJ2-7|.
CASSLVVPAFDEQYF
TGTGCCAGCAGCTTAGTCGTTCCGGCTTTCGACGAGCAGTACTTC
>.|TRBV2|TRBJ2-1|.
CASSEQFF
TGTGCCAGCTCAGAGCAGTTCTTC
>few|TRBV7-9|TRBJ2-7|.
CASSPTSPEDYEQYF
TGTGCCAGCAGTCCCACTAGCCCGGAGGACTACGAGCAGTACTTC
>.|TRBV29-1|TRBJ2-5|.
CSVELGVQETQYF
TGCAGCGTTGAACTAGGAGTACAAGAGACCCAGTACTTC
>.|TRBV2|TRBJ2-2|.
CASSDTGTGELFF
TGTGCCAGCAGTGATACCGGCACCGGGGAGCTGTTTTTT
>.|TRBV27|TRBJ2-7|TRBD1
CASKGTGPYEQYF
TGTGCCAGCAAAGGGACAGGGCCCTACGAGCAGTACTTC